The 32 T cell receptor beta chains below all came from one sample that was sequenced in a study of early T cells in non-severe SARS-CoV-2 infection. In TCRdb, the 5' RACE reads were re-called with MiXCR into one record per CDR3 protein. Among tens of thousands of distinct CDR3 sequences listed, approximately 9.9% were seen once. Sequenced input: whole blood. These receptors all come from an adult who was a healthcare worker with PCR-confirmed SARS-CoV-2 infection or an uninfected control (not recorded which).

In this sample, this clonotype turned up many times. V gene TRBV30 combines with J gene TRBJ2-7; maybe TRBD1 (6 bases). The germline V gene has CDR1 GTSNPN and CDR2 SVGIG (reference sequence). The V end was cut by 1 base, the J end by 2 bases, with 9 bases between. This CDR3 has 13 amino acids. The CDR3 bases are TGTGCCTGGAGTGGTCCAGGGGCCTACGAGCAGTACTTC. Translated, it gives CAWSGPGAYEQYF.

There are many counts of this clonotype. The J gene is TRBJ2-2, the V gene TRBV24-1, with TRBD1 as a possible D gene (6 bases). In germline, CDR1 is KGHDR, CDR2 SFDVKD. There are 15 residues in the CDR3. With 7 bases removed from V and 3 bases from J, the gap between germline ends came to 14 bases. In nucleotides, the CDR3 is TGTGCCACCAGACCAGGGGTAGTTGACACCGGGGAGCTGTTTTTT. Protein: CATRPGVVDTGELFF.

The chain recombines TRBV7-2 with TRBJ2-7, with a weak D call TRBD1 (6 bases). The germline V and J ends were trimmed by 1 base and 6 bases, with 16 bases remaining between them. Germline CDR1 and CDR2: SGHTA and FQGNSA. The CDR3 runs to 15 residues. CDR3 protein: CASSLVGTPTSEQYF. The CDR3 DNA follows: TGTGCCAGCAGCTTAGTCGGGACACCCACAAGCGAGCAGTACTTC.

This clonotype occurred a few times. The chain is built from TRBV5-4 and TRBJ2-1; D unclear. The CDR3 consists of 14 residues. Germline V gene sequence: CDR1 SGHNT, CDR2 YYREEE (reference sequence). V was trimmed by 0 bases and J by 8 bases, leaving 12 bases between them. CDR3 in amino acids: CASSLVGSVHEQFF. CDR3 DNA sequence: TGTGCCAGCAGCTTGGTCGGTTCCGTCCATGAGCAGTTCTTC.

This clonotype was recorded at least ten times. This chain links TRBV18 with TRBJ1-1; D is possibly TRBD1 (6 bases). The germline V and J ends were trimmed by 3 bases and 8 bases, with 16 bases remaining between them. Per the germline V gene, CDR1 is KGHSH and CDR2 is LQKENI. The CDR3 consists of 14 residues. The CDR3 protein is CASSPQGTLEEAFF. The CDR3, as DNA: TGTGCCAGCTCACCCCAGGGGACCCTCGAGGAAGCTTTCTTT. The full variable domain, in which reference TRBV18 and TRBJ1-1 provide the parts outside the CDR3, is NAGVMQNPRHLVRRRGQEARLRCSPMKGHSHVYWYRQLPEEGLKFMVYLQKENIIDESGMPKERFSAEFPKEGPSILRIQQVVRGDSAAYFCASSPQGTLEEAFFGQGTRLTVV.

V and J are TRBV6-5 and TRBJ2-7, with TRBD2 matching 9 bases. This CDR3 region has 17 residues. V lost 10 bases to trimming and J lost 7 bases; unmatched junction nucleotides: 23. Per germline, CDR1 MNHEY and CDR2 SVGAGI. Here the CDR3 reads CATAKVTSGGFSGEQYF. The CDR3 region has the DNA TGTGCCACAGCTAAGGTCACGAGCGGGGGGTTCTCGGGTGAGCAGTACTTC.

The chain links TRBV11-3 to TRBJ1-1; D call uncertain. The CDR3 totals 13 residues. V gave up 3 bases and J gave up 3 bases, with 8 bases separating them. CDR1 is SGHNT and CDR2 is YENEEA in the germline V gene. The CDR3 loop is CASSFSGDTEAFF. As DNA, the CDR3 is TGTGCCAGCAGCTTTTCGGGAGACACTGAAGCTTTCTTT.

The table lists this clonotype with a few counts. The chain combines TRBV2 with TRBJ2-3, with D unresolved. The germline V and J ends were trimmed by 7 bases and 5 bases, with 7 bases remaining between them. CDR1 and CDR2 from the germline V gene are SNHLY and FYNNEI. The CDR3 sequence is 11 residues long. The CDR3 sequence: CASTPQDTQYF. The CDR3, as DNA: TGTGCCAGCACCCCCCAAGATACGCAGTATTTT.

The J gene is TRBJ1-1, the V gene TRBV6-4; D is unclear. This CDR3 region has 13 residues. The germline CDR1 and CDR2 sequences are MRHNA and SNTAGT. The V end lost 6 bases, the J end lost 5 bases, and 13 bases lay between the germline ends. In nucleotides, the CDR3 is TGTGCCAGCAGATTAACAGAGGATACTGAAGCTTTCTTT. This translates into CASRLTEDTEAFF.

This clonotype has at least ten counts. This sequence joins TRBV7-9 and TRBJ1-3; TRBD1 matches 7 bases. Per the germline V gene, CDR1 is SEHNR and CDR2 is FQNEAQ (reference sequence). J lost 1 base, V lost 10 bases, and 7 bases had no gene match. CDR3 size: 14 residues. CDR3 residues: CAIDRVVSGNTIYF. DNA of the CDR3: TGTGCCATCGACAGGGTCGTTTCTGGAAACACCATATATTTT.

The V and J genes are TRBV11-2 and TRBJ2-3, with D perhaps TRBD1 (5 bases). CDR1 and CDR2 from the germline V gene are SGHAT and FQNNGV. Trimming removed 2 bases from V and 4 bases from J, with 13 bases in between. The CDR3 length is 15 residues. The CDR3: CASSLQGTLPDTQYF. The CDR3 DNA reads as TGTGCCAGCAGCTTACAGGGTACCCTACCAGATACGCAGTATTTT.

In this sample, this clonotype turned up many times. The J gene is TRBJ2-3, the V gene TRBV7-2; the D is unclear. CDR3 length equals 13 residues. The V gene lost 2 bases and the J gene lost 1 base, with 4 bases spanning the gap. Germline loops: CDR1 SGHTA, CDR2 FQGNSA. The chain's CDR3 is CASSLHRTDTQYF. Here the CDR3 DNA reads TGTGCCAGCAGCTTACACCGCACAGATACGCAGTATTTT.

In its sample, this clonotype was seen many times. The rearrangement uses TRBV20-1 and TRBJ2-5; no firm D call. Trimming took off 5 bases at V and 5 bases at J, with 18 bases between the two ends. The CDR3 runs 14 residues. CDR1 and CDR2 (germline): DFQATT, SNEGSKA (reference sequence). The CDR3 is CSAAYPDVRETQYF. The CDR3 DNA follows: TGCAGTGCTGCATACCCGGACGTCCGCGAGACCCAGTACTTC.

The sample holds a few counts of this clonotype. This chain connects TRBV20-1 to TRBJ2-7, with TRBD2 matching over 10 bases. This CDR3 has 14 amino acids. J lost 0 bases, V lost 6 bases, and 5 bases had no gene match. Per germline, CDR1 DFQATT and CDR2 SNEGSKA (reference sequence). CDR3 loop: CSAVRTSGSYEQYF. The CDR3 DNA sequence: TGCAGTGCCGTGCGGACTAGCGGCTCCTACGAGCAGTACTTC.

This chain links TRBV6-6 with TRBJ2-1; D gene uncertain. Germline-derived CDR1 and CDR2 are MNHNY and SVGAGI (reference sequence). V was trimmed by 0 bases and J by 0 bases, leaving 9 bases between them. This CDR3 has 16 residues. The DNA of the CDR3 is TGTGCCAGCAGTTACTCACACATGAGCTCCTACAATGAGCAGTTCTTC. Residues: CASSYSHMSSYNEQFF.

This clonotype was picked up many times. CDR3 DNA: TGTGCCAGCAGCCAAGATGTCGAAGGCCGAGGCACAGATACGCAGTATTTT. Translating it yields CASSQDVEGRGTDTQYF. This chain joins TRBV3-1 and TRBJ2-3; no reliable D call. Trimming removed 0 bases from V and 1 base from J, with 14 bases in between. Germline CDR1 reads LGHDT; CDR2 reads YNNKEL (reference sequence). The CDR3 extends over 17 amino acids.

The gene calls are TRBV20-1 and TRBJ2-3; no clear D. Germline V gene data show CDR1 as DFQATT and CDR2 as SNEGSKA (reference sequence). Between the trimmed V and J ends, which lost 3 bases and 3 bases, there was a span of 4 bases. The CDR3 extends over 11 amino acids. The CDR3 loop is CSASRTDTQYF. The CDR3 nucleotides read TGCAGTGCTAGTCGAACAGATACGCAGTATTTT.

This clonotype has ten or more counts. The chain combines TRBV7-2 with TRBJ2-1; tentatively, D is TRBD1 (6 bases). The CDR3 is made up of 12 amino acids. Germline V gives CDR1 SGHTA, CDR2 FQGNSA. Trimming cost V 5 bases and J 7 bases, with 9 bases left between them. CDR3 nucleotide sequence: TGTGCCAGCAGCACCCAGGGGAATGAGCAGTTCTTC. Residues: CASSTQGNEQFF.

This clonotype has only a few counts. The chain is built from TRBV5-1 and TRBJ1-1; D is unclear. V was trimmed by 2 bases and J by 1 base, leaving 6 bases between them. Germline-derived CDR1 and CDR2 are SGHRS and YFSETQ. The CDR3 sequence is 13 residues long. The CDR3 bases are TGCGCCAGCAGCTTATTGCAGAACACTGAAGCTTTCTTT. This sequence encodes CASSLLQNTEAFF.

This clonotype has ten or more counts. The junction does not match germline at one end; this may be a read error. The rearrangement joins TRBV11-2 to TRBJ2-1; D gene ambiguous. Looked up from germline, CDR1 is SGHAT and CDR2 is FQNNGV. The CDR3 covers 11 residues. Here the CDR3 reads CASSLGGEGIF. In nucleotides, the CDR3 is TGTGCCAGCAGCTTAGGTGGAGAAGGTATCTTC.

This clonotype was picked up a small number of times. V gene TRBV12-3 or TRBV12-4 combines with J gene TRBJ2-5, with a possible D match to TRBD2 (6 bases). The CDR3 covers 15 residues. V was cut by 3 bases and J by 1 base, with 12 bases left in between. The CDR3 loop is CASSFGGSIQETQYF. The CDR3 DNA reads as TGTGCCAGCAGTTTTGGGGGGTCTATCCAAGAGACCCAGTACTTC.

The rearrangement uses TRBV10-3 and TRBJ2-1, with a tentative D call TRBD1 (6 bases). CDR3 size: 14 residues. CDR1 and CDR2 (germline): ENHRY, SYGVKD. Between the trimmed V and J ends, which lost 5 bases and 2 bases, there was a span of 10 bases. For the CDR3, the DNA is TGTGCCATCAGTATCAGGGGTCCCTACAATGAGCAGTTCTTC. Amino acids: CAISIRGPYNEQFF.

The J gene is TRBJ2-2, the V gene TRBV9; D gene unclear. The germline V gene encodes CDR1 SGDLS and CDR2 YYNGEE. Trimming took 4 bases from V and 3 from J, leaving 10 bases between them. The CDR3 extends over 14 amino acids. The DNA of the CDR3 is TGTGCCAGCAGCCTCACAGCTTACACCGGGGAGCTGTTTTTT. Protein: CASSLTAYTGELFF.

This clonotype was seen a handful of times. The V gene is TRBV20-1, the J gene TRBJ2-5, with D perhaps TRBD2 (7 bases). Trimming took 1 base from V and 5 from J, leaving 14 bases between them. CDR3 length equals 14 residues. Germline CDR1 DFQATT, CDR2 SNEGSKA (reference sequence). The CDR3 protein is CSARAPGGPETQYF. CDR3 nucleotide sequence: TGCAGTGCTAGAGCCCCGGGGGGCCCGGAGACCCAGTACTTC.

This clonotype showed up just a few times. V and J are TRBV20-1 and TRBJ2-3; no firm D call. The V and J ends lost 3 bases and 7 bases respectively, with 11 bases between them. The CDR3 totals 12 residues. CDR1 DFQATT and CDR2 SNEGSKA come from the germline V gene (reference sequence). The CDR3 DNA is TGCAGTGCTAGCATCCAGACAAATACGCAGTATTTT. Its translation is CSASIQTNTQYF.

V usage is TRBV21-1 and J usage is TRBJ1-5. TRBV21-1 is listed as a pseudogene. This CDR3 has 8 residues. This CDR3 reads CAREPQHF. The CDR3, as DNA: TGTGCCAGAGAGCCCCAGCATTTT.

This clonotype has only a few counts. In nucleotides, the CDR3 is TGTGCCAGCAGCCTCTTCGATGAGCAGTTCTTC. As protein: CASSLFDEQFF. This chain uses TRBV7-6 with TRBJ2-1; D unresolved. This CDR3 has 11 residues. The V end was cut by 5 bases, the J end by 8 bases, with 7 bases between. Germline CDR1 and CDR2: SGHVS and FNYEAQ. Variable domain in full (rest from reference TRBV7-6 and TRBJ2-1): GAGVSQSPRYKVTKRGQDVALRCDPISGHVSLYWYRQALGQGPEFLTYFNYEAQQDKSGLPNDRFSAERPEGSISTLTIQRTEQRDSAMYRCASSLFDEQFFGPGTRLTVL.

In this sample, this clonotype turned up many times. As DNA, the CDR3 is TGTGCCAGCAGCCTATATATGAACACTGAAGCTTTCTTT. Protein sequence: CASSLYMNTEAFF. The V call is TRBV7-2, the J call TRBJ1-1; D unclear. The CDR3 covers 13 residues. The V end lost 5 bases, the J end lost 0 bases, and 7 bases lay between the germline ends. Germline V lookup: CDR1 SGHTA, CDR2 FQGNSA. Complete variable domain (other parts from reference TRBV7-2 and TRBJ1-1): GAGVSQSPSNKVTEKGKDVELRCDPISGHTALYWYRQSLGQGLEFLIYFQGNSAPDKSGLPSDRFSAERTGGSVSTLTIQRTQQEDSAVYLCASSLYMNTEAFFGQGTRLTVV.

The rearrangement joins TRBV3-1 to TRBJ2-6; D remains unclear. Germline V lookup: CDR1 LGHDT, CDR2 YNNKEL (reference sequence). V lost 3 bases and J 7 bases, leaving 19 bases between the germline ends. The CDR3 consists of 17 residues. The CDR3 DNA follows: TGTGCCAGCAGCCATCTCAGACGGCTGAGTGGTGCCAACGTCCTGACTTTC. Protein sequence: CASSHLRRLSGANVLTF.

The table lists this clonotype with many counts. The J gene is TRBJ1-2, the V gene TRBV7-3; D not resolved. The CDR3 sequence is 13 residues long. Germline V lookup: CDR1 SGHTA, CDR2 FQGTGA. Between the trimmed V and J ends, which lost 2 bases and 4 bases, there was a span of 8 bases. The CDR3 region is CASSLGPTYGYTF. Written as DNA, the CDR3 is TGTGCCAGCAGCTTAGGGCCAACCTATGGCTACACCTTC.

This clonotype has just one count. The CDR3 DNA follows: TGCAGCGTTGCTGCCGGGGCGGGAGAGACCCAGTACTTC. Translating gives CSVAAGAGETQYF. J is TRBJ2-5 and V is TRBV29-1; TRBD1 or TRBD2 may be the D gene (5 bases each). This CDR3 comprises 13 residues. The germline gives CDR1 SQVTM, CDR2 ANQGSEA. Trimming cost V 4 bases and J 4 bases, with 13 bases left between them.

This clonotype came up a few times. CDR3 sequence: CAISPGLAQDTQYF. The CDR3 nucleotides read TGTGCCATCAGCCCGGGACTAGCCCAGGATACGCAGTATTTT. V is TRBV10-3 and J is TRBJ2-3, with 9 positions matching TRBD2. Trimming took 6 bases from V and 6 from J; bases not matched to a gene: 7. Germline V CDR1 and CDR2: ENHRY, SYGVKD. This CDR3 comprises 14 residues.